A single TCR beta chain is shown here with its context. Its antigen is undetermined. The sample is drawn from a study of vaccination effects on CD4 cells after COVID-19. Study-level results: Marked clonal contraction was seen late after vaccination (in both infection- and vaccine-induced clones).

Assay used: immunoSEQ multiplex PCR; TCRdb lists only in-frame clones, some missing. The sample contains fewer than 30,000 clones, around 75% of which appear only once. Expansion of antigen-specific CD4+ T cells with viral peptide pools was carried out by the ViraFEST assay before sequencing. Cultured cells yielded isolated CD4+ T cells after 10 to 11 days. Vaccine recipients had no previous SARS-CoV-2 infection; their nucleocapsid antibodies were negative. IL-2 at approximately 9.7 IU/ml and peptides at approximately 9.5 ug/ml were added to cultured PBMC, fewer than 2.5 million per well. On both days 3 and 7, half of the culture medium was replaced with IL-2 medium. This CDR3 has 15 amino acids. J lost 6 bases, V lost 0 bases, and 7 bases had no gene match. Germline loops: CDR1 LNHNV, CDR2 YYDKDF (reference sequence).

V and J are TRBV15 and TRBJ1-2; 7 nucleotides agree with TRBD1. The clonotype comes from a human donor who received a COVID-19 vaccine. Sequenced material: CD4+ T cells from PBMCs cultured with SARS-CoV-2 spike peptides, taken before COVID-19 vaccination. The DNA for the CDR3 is TGTGCCACCAGCAGAGATCAAACAGGGGCCGATGGCTACACCTTC. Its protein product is CATSRDQTGADGYTF.